The clone carrying this T cell receptor (beta chain) came up many times. The CDR3 loop spans 15 amino acids. The germline V and J ends were trimmed by 6 bases and 0 bases, with 14 bases remaining between them. The germline CDR1 and CDR2 sequences are MDHEN and SYDVKM. These data belong to a study of glioma-infiltrating T cells. TCR alpha and beta CDR3 regions were amplified from RNA using iRepertoire nested multiplex PCR. TCRdb reanalysed the multiplex PCR reads using MiXCR and keeps one entry per CDR3 protein. The sample has under 150,000 distinct CDR3 sequences, 20% to 25% seen once. Sequencing was done on a sample of glioma tissue, nonneoplastic brain tissue, or PBMCs (not recorded which). The clonotype originates from a human donor with low-grade glioma or glioblastoma, undergoing nonglioma brain surgery, or in good health (not recorded which). J is TRBJ1-1 and V is TRBV28; TRBD1 is a possible D gene (6 bases). This CDR3 reads CASRIGGALNTEAFF. The CDR3 DNA reads TGTGCCAGCAGAATCGGGGGGGCCTTGAACACTGAAGCTTTCTTT.